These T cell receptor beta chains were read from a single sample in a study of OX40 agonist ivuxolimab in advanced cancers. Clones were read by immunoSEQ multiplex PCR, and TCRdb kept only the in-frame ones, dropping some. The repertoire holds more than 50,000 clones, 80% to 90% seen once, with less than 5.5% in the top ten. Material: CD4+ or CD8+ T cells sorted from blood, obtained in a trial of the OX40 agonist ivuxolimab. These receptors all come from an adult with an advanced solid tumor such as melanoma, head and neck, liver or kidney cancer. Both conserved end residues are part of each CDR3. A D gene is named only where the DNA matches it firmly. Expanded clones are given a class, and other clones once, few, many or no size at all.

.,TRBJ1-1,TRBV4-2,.,CASSRMTGAYTEAFF,TGTGCCAGCAGCCGGATGACCGGGGCGTACACTGAAGCTTTCTTT
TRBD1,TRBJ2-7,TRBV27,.,CASSRQGFLASYEQYF,TGTGCCAGCAGCAGACAGGGGTTTTTGGCCTCCTACGAGCAGTACTTC
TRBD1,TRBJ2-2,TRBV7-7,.,CASGQGVDTGELFF,TGTGCTAGCGGACAGGGGGTTGACACCGGGGAGCTGTTTTTT
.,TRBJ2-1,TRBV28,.,CASSIMGGSWDNEQFF,TGTGCCAGCAGCATCATGGGCGGTTCTTGGGACAATGAGCAGTTCTTC
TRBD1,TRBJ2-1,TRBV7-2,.,CASSPQGTGTGAYNEQFF,TGTGCCAGCAGCCCTCAGGGAACCGGGACAGGGGCCTACAATGAGCAGTTCTTC
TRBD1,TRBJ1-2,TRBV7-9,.,CASSLGPQGQGANGYTF,TGTGCCAGCAGCTTAGGACCCCAGGGACAGGGGGCGAATGGCTACACCTTC
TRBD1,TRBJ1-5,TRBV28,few,CASRRGQGASNQPQHF,TGTGCCAGCAGACGAGGCCAGGGGGCGAGCAATCAGCCCCAGCATTTT
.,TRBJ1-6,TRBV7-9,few,CASRGNRDIGLSPLHF,TGTGCCAGCAGGGGAAACAGGGACATCGGTCTTTCACCCCTCCACTTT
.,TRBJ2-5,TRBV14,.,CASSSTITGTQYF,TGTGCCAGCAGCTCGACTATTACGGGGACCCAGTACTTC
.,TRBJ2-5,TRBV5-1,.,CASSADTGLNF,TGCGCCAGCAGCGCGGACACCGGGCTGAACTTC
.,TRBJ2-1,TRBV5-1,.,CASSSSIANEQFF,.
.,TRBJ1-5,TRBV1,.,CTSSQIEGQGLYSNQPQHF,TGCACCAGCAGCCAGATAGAGGGACAGGGGCTATATAGCAATCAGCCCCAGCATTTT
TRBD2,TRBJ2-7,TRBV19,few,CASRVASGSYEQYF,TGTGCCAGTAGGGTCGCCAGCGGGAGTTACGAGCAGTACTTC
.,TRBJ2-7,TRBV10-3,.,CAISSDSLMDEQYF,TGTGCCATCAGTTCCGACAGTCTCATGGACGAGCAGTACTTC
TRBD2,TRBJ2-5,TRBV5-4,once,CASSLTSGGQETQYF,TGTGCCAGCAGCTTGACTAGCGGGGGCCAAGAGACCCAGTACTTC
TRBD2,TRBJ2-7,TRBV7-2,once,CASSSPRVAGVSYEQYF,TGTGCCAGCAGCTCCCCTAGGGTAGCGGGAGTTTCCTACGAGCAGTACTTC
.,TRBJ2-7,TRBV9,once,CASSVTDPYEQYF,TGTGCCAGCAGCGTAACAGATCCCTACGAGCAGTACTTC
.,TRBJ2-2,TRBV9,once,CASGRGDTGELFF,TGTGCCAGCGGCAGGGGGGACACCGGGGAGCTGTTTTTT
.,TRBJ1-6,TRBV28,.,CASSTGGGPLHF,TGTGCCAGCTCGACTGGAGGCGGGCCTCTCCACTTT
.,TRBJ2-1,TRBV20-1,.,CSARAGGEQFF,TGCAGTGCTCGTGCAGGAGGCGAGCAGTTCTTC
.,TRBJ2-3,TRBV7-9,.,CASSSQYSDTQYF,TGTGCCAGCAGCTCGCAGTATAGTGATACGCAGTATTTT
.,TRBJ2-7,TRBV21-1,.,CASSKGTGTSGRVGEYEQYF,TGTGCCAGCAGCAAAGGCACCGGGACTAGCGGGAGGGTGGGAGAGTACGAGCAGTACTTC
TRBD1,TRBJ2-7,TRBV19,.,CASRRTGAREQYF,TGTGCCAGTAGGAGGACAGGGGCGCGGGAGCAGTACTTC
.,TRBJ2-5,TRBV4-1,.,CASSRGLPETQYF,TGCGCCAGCAGCCGAGGTCTGCCAGAGACCCAGTACTTC
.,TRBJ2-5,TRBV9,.,CASSTGTYEETQYF,TGTGCCAGCAGCACAGGGACATATGAAGAGACCCAGTACTTC
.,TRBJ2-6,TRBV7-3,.,CASSVDSSGANVLTF,TGTGCCAGCAGCGTCGACAGCTCTGGGGCCAACGTCCTGACTTTC
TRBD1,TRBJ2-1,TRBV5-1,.,CASRSRDRGDEQFF,TGCGCCAGCAGGTCCCGGGACAGGGGTGATGAGCAGTTCTTC
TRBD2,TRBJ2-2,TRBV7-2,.,CASSRGLAGLTGELFF,TGTGCCAGCAGCCGTGGGCTAGCGGGGCTAACCGGGGAGCTGTTTTTT
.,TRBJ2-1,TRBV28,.,CASSPYVDGNNEQFF,TGTGCCAGCAGCCCTTATGTCGACGGAAACAATGAGCAGTTCTTC
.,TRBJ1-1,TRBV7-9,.,CASSADGNTEAFF,TGTGCCAGCAGCGCGGACGGGAACACTGAAGCTTTCTTT
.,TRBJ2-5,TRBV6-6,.,CASSYGLYQETQYF,TGTGCCAGCAGTTACGGTTTGTACCAAGAGACCCAGTACTTC
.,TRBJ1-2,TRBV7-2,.,CASLTGFSGYTF,TGTGCCTCCCTGACGGGGTTTAGTGGCTACACCTTC
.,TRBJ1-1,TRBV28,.,CASSFHATEAFF,TGTGCCAGCAGTTTCCACGCAACTGAAGCTTTCTTT
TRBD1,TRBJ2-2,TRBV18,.,CASSPGTGVTGELFF,TGTGCCAGCTCACCAGGGACAGGGGTCACCGGGGAGCTGTTTTTT
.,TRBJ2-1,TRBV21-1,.,CASSERKTGTANSYNEQFF,TGTGCCAGCAGCGAGAGGAAGACCGGGACAGCAAACTCCTACAATGAGCAGTTCTTC